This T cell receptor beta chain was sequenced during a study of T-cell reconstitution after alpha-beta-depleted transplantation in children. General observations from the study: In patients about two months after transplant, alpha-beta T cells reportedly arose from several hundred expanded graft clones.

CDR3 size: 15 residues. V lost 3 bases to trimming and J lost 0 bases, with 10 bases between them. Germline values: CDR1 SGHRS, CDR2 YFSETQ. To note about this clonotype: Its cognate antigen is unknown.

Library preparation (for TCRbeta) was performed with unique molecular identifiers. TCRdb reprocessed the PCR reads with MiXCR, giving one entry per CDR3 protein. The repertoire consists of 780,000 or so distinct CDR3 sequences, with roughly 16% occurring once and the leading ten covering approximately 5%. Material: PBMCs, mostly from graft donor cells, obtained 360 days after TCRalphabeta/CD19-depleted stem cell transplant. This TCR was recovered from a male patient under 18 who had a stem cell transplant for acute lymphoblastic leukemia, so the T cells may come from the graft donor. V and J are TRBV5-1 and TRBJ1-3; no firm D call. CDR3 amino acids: CASSYGGVSGNTIYF. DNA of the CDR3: TGCGCCAGCAGCTATGGCGGGGTCTCTGGAAACACCATATATTTT.